A selection of T cell receptor beta chains follows, all from one sample in a study of shared clonotypes between healthy human individuals. The assay was immunoSEQ multiplex PCR, and TCRdb's table has in-frame clones only and misses some. The sample records around 2,000,000 clones, around 96% being singletons. The sequencing input was naive CD8+ T cells sorted from blood. These receptors were obtained from a man in his late teens or twenties in good health. The CDR3 runs from the conserved cysteine through the conserved F or W. Fields, in order: clone size, V gene, J gene, D gene, CDR3 DNA, CDR3 protein. D genes are given only for firm matches. Clone size, where shown, is once, few, many, or a class for clones that have expanded.

>-|TRBV2|TRBJ2-1|TRBD2
TGTGCCAGCAGCCGGTGGGGGGAGGGCCCCCGGGAGCAGTTCTTC
CASSRWGEGPREQFF
>-|TRBV28|TRBJ2-2|TRBD2
TGTGCCAGCAGTTCGACTAGCGGGGGGTCCGGGGAGCTGTTTTTT
CASSSTSGGSGELFF
>once|TRBV7-6|TRBJ2-2|-
TGTGCCAGCAGCCAAAGTCAGGGGCCCGGGGAGCTGTTTTTT
CASSQSQGPGELFF
>-|TRBV15|TRBJ1-1|TRBD1
TGTGCCACCAGCAGCGACAGGGGGCGGGTAGCTTTCTTT
CATSSDRGRVAFF
>-|TRBV27|TRBJ1-3|-
TGTGCCAGCAGATTCAAGGTGTTAGGAAACACCATATATTTT
CASRFKVLGNTIYF
>-|TRBV28|TRBJ1-5|-
TGTGCCAGCAGTTTACCTATCGGTACCGTTTATAGCAATCAGCCCCAGCATTTT
CASSLPIGTVYSNQPQHF
>-|TRBV4-2|TRBJ2-1|-
TGTGCCAGCAGCCAAGATCCCCGGGGACTCAGTCACAATGAGCAGTTCTTC
CASSQDPRGLSHNEQFF
>-|TRBV6-5|TRBJ1-6|TRBD1
TGTGCCAGCAGCCCCGGACAGGAAAATTCACCCCTCCACTTT
CASSPGQENSPLHF
>once|TRBV7-6|TRBJ1-1|TRBD1
TGTGCCAGCAGCTCCTTCGGGACAGGGGGCAAAAGTGAAGCTTTCTTT
CASSSFGTGGKSEAFF
>-|TRBV7-2|TRBJ2-7|TRBD2
TGTGCCAGCAGCTTAGCAGCGGGGTCTGACGAGCAGTACTTC
CASSLAAGSDEQYF
>once|TRBV2|TRBJ2-7|-
TGTGCCAGCAGTGGAGAGGACATACAATACGAGCAGTACTTC
CASSGEDIQYEQYF
>-|TRBV6-5|TRBJ2-7|-
TGTGCCAGCAGTCCCTCGGGGGACTCGACCTACGAGCAGTACTTC
CASSPSGDSTYEQYF
>-|TRBV9|TRBJ2-7|TRBD2
TGTGCCAGCAGCGTAGATGGGACTATCTCCTACGAGCAGTACTTC
CASSVDGTISYEQYF
>-|TRBV5-1|TRBJ2-7|TRBD1
TGCGCCAGCAGCTTCCCCCGGGACAGGGCGGGAGAGCAGTACTTC
CASSFPRDRAGEQYF
>-|TRBV9|TRBJ2-1|-
TGTGCCAGCAGCGCTCTGAATGAGCAGTTCTTC
CASSALNEQFF
>-|TRBV27|TRBJ1-2|-
TGTGCCAGCAGTTTCCTCCCGGACAGCACCTATGGCTACACCTTC
CASSFLPDSTYGYTF
>once|TRBV5-1|TRBJ1-1|-
TGCGCCAGCAGCTTGGCTAGGGAGGGGTGGACTGAAGCTTTCTTT
CASSLAREGWTEAFF
>-|TRBV28|TRBJ2-3|TRBD2
TGTGCCAGCAGTCGGGGGGGACTAGCAAGGGTGGGAGATACGCAGTATTTT
CASSRGGLARVGDTQYF
>-|TRBV30|TRBJ2-3|TRBD2
TGTGCCTGGCAATGGGGACTAGCGGCTCATGATACGCAGTATTTT
CAWQWGLAAHDTQYF
>-|TRBV19|TRBJ2-1|-
TGTGCCAGTAGTATAATTTACGTCTCCTACAATGAGCAGTTCTTC
CASSIIYVSYNEQFF
>-|TRBV9|TRBJ2-7|TRBD1
TGTGCCAGCAGTGTCTCCGGGACAGGGGACACGTACTTC
CASSVSGTGDTYF
>-|TRBV11-2|TRBJ2-7|TRBD2
TGTGCCAGCAGCTTACTAGCGGGGGTAAGATACGAGCAGTACTTC
CASSLLAGVRYEQYF
>once|TRBV30|TRBJ2-7|-
TGTGCCTGGAGTGTAGGTACAGGACCGATCTACGAGCAGTACTTC
CAWSVGTGPIYEQYF
>-|TRBV7-9|TRBJ1-5|-
TGTGCCAGCAGCTTAGCTGCTCAGCCCCAGCATTTT
CASSLAAQPQHF
>-|TRBV6-5|TRBJ2-1|-
TGTGCCAGCAGTTTTAGCGGTTACAATGAGCAGTTCTTC
CASSFSGYNEQFF
>-|TRBV4-3|TRBJ2-3|-
TGCGCCAGCAGCCAAGAATACAGGGATACGCAGTATTTT
CASSQEYRDTQYF
>-|TRBV10-2|TRBJ1-1|-
TGCGCCAGCAGTGAAGGATACCCGAACACTGAAGCTTTCTTT
CASSEGYPNTEAFF
>-|TRBV12-5|TRBJ2-1|-
TGTGCTAGTGCCCTCCCGGGGGTTCCCAATGAGCAGTTCTTC
CASALPGVPNEQFF
>-|TRBV2|TRBJ2-2|-
TGTGCCAGCAGTGTCGTTGCGGGGCCGAACACCGGGGAGCTGTTTTTT
CASSVVAGPNTGELFF
>-|TRBV6-1|TRBJ2-2|TRBD2
TGTGCCAGCAGTGAAAGTAGCGGGAGAGTCGGGGAGCTGTTTTTT
CASSESSGRVGELFF
>-|TRBV15|TRBJ1-1|-
TGTGCCACCAGCAGAGATAGGGGGGACACTGAAGCTTTCTTT
CATSRDRGDTEAFF
>once|TRBV5-1|TRBJ2-7|TRBD1
TGCGCCAGCAGCCAAGGACAGGGGGCCGGGGCCTACGAGCAGTACTTC
CASSQGQGAGAYEQYF
>once|TRBV27|TRBJ1-2|-
TGTGCCAGCAACCCCCCCCGACAAGGCAGGCTAACTAACTATGGCTACACCTTC
CASNPPRQGRLTNYGYTF
>-|TRBV5-1|TRBJ2-5|-
TGCGCCAGCAGCCCCAGACACCAAGAGACCCAGTACTTC
CASSPRHQETQYF
>-|TRBV7-2|TRBJ2-7|-
TGTGCCAGCAGCTATCTTCCGGGATCGAACGAGCAGTACTTC
CASSYLPGSNEQYF
>once|TRBV7-2|TRBJ1-2|TRBD1
TGTGCCAGCAGCTTGGGACAGGGCTCTGGCTACACCTTC
CASSLGQGSGYTF
>-|TRBV18|TRBJ2-7|-
TGTGCCAGCTCACCAGGCAGGGATCCCCCCTACGAGCAGTACTTC
CASSPGRDPPYEQYF
>once|TRBV4-3|TRBJ1-2|-
TGCGCCAGCAGCCAAGACCGAGGGACACTTAACTATGGCTACACCTTC
CASSQDRGTLNYGYTF
>-|TRBV29-1|TRBJ2-1|-
TGCAGCGTTGCGGGGAAGTCCTACAATGAGCAGTTCTTC
CSVAGKSYNEQFF
>-|TRBV5-6|TRBJ2-2|-
TGTGCCAGCAGCTTGGCCGTTAGGCCCGGGGAGCTGTTTTTT
CASSLAVRPGELFF
>-|TRBV6-6|TRBJ2-2|TRBD2
TGTGCTGTGATGGGACTAGCGGGAAACACCGGGGAGCTGTTTTTT
CAVMGLAGNTGELFF
>-|TRBV4-2|TRBJ2-3|-
TGTGCCAGCAGCCAAGATGACCACACAGATACGCAGTATTTT
CASSQDDHTDTQYF
>once|TRBV11-3|TRBJ2-2|TRBD1
TGTGCCAGCAGCTTCTACCTGGGAGGAGGGACAGGGGGCACCGGGGAGCTGTTTTTT
CASSFYLGGGTGGTGELFF
>-|TRBV27|TRBJ2-1|-
TGTGCCAGCAGTTTTACTGTGGCAGGGGAGCAGTTCTTC
CASSFTVAGEQFF
>-|TRBV7-9|TRBJ2-7|TRBD1
TGTGCCAGCAGCCCGGGACAGGGTTACGAGCAGTACTTC
CASSPGQGYEQYF
>-|TRBV30|TRBJ2-7|-
TGTGCCTGGAGTTTGTGGGGGGGCCTTGACGAGCAGTACTTC
CAWSLWGGLDEQYF
>-|TRBV6-1|TRBJ2-3|-
TGTGCCAGCAGTGAAAGTCCTGCTAGCACAGATACGCAGTATTTT
CASSESPASTDTQYF
>-|TRBV27|TRBJ2-2|TRBD1
TGTGCCAGCACCGCGGGACAGGGGGCGTCCGGGGAGCTGTTTTTT
CASTAGQGASGELFF